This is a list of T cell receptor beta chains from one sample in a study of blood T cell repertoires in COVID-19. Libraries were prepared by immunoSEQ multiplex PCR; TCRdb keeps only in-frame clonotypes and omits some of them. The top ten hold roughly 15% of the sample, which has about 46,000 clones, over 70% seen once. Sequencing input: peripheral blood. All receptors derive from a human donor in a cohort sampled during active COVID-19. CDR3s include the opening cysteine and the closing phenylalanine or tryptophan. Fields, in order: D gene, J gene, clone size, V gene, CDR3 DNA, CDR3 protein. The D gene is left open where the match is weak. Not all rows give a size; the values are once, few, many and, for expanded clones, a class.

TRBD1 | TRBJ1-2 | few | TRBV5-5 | TGTGCCAGCAGCGGCGGGACAGCCTTCTATGGCTACACCTTC | CASSGGTAFYGYTF
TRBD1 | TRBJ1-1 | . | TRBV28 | TGTGCCAGCAGTCCCCAGGGGGTGTGGGACACTGAAGCTTTCTTT | CASSPQGVWDTEAFF
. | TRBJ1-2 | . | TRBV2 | TGTGCCAGCAGGACAGGAATTGGTGGCTACACCTTC | CASRTGIGGYTF
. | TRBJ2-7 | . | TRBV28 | TGTGCCAGCACCTTGGACACCGCTTCCTACGAGCAGTACTTC | CASTLDTASYEQYF
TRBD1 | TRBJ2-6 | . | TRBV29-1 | TGCAGCGTTGAAATCCCGGGACAGGGTCGCTCTGGGGCCAACGTCCTGACTTTC | CSVEIPGQGRSGANVLTF
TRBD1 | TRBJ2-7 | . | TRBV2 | TGTGCCAGCAGTGACGTGGGTTTGACAGGGGATTACTTC | CASSDVGLTGDYF
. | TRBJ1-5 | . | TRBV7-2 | TGTGCCAGCAGCTTAAACTCTTACAATCAGCCCCAGCATTTT | CASSLNSYNQPQHF
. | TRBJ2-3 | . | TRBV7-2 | TGTGCCAGCAGCTTATTAAGCGGGTTAAGCACAGATACGCAGTATTTT | CASSLLSGLSTDTQYF
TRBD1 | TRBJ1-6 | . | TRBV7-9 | TGTGCCAGCAGCTTAACGGGACAGGGATGGTATAATTCACCCCTCCACTTT | CASSLTGQGWYNSPLHF
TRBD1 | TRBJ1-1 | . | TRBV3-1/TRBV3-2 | TGTGCCAGCAGCCACTCCGGGACAGGGCCAGCTTTCTTT | CASSHSGTGPAFF
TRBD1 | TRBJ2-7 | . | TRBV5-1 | TGCGCCAGCAGCTGGAGGACAGGGGGCTCCTACGAGCAGTACTTC | CASSWRTGGSYEQYF
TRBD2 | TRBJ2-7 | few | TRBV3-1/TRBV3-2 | TGTGCCAGCAGGCGTTACTTTAGCGGGCACTTCTCCTACGAGCAGTACTTC | CASRRYFSGHFSYEQYF
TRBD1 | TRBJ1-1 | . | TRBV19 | TGTGCCAGTAGTATAACCGGGACAGGGGCAATGAACACTGAAGCTTTCTTT | CASSITGTGAMNTEAFF
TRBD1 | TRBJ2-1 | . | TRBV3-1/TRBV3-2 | TGTGCCAGCAGCCTAAGCCCTCCGGGACAGGGAATGAATGAGCAGTTCTTC | CASSLSPPGQGMNEQFF
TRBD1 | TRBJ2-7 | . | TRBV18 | TGTGCCAGCTCACCATCCGGGACAGGGGGCAACGAGCAGTACTTC | CASSPSGTGGNEQYF
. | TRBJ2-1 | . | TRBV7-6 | TGTGCCAGCAGCTTAGATTGGAGAAAGCAGTTCTTC | CASSLDWRKQFF
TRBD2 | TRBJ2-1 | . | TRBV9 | TGTGCCAGCAGCGTAGGTAGGACTAGCGGGGGAAATGAGCAGTTCTTC | CASSVGRTSGGNEQFF
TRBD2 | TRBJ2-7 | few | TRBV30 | TGTGCCTGGAGTGTCACCAGCGGGGGCCGCTACGAGCAGTACTTC | CAWSVTSGGRYEQYF
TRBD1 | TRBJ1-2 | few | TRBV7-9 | TGTGCCAGCAGCTCGGACAGGGCGAAGGTCGATGGCTACACCTTC | CASSSDRAKVDGYTF
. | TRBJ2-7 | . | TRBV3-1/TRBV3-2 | TGTGCCAGCAGCCACCCACCGGGACACCCAAACGAGCAGTACTTC | CASSHPPGHPNEQYF
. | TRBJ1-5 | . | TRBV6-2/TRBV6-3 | TGTGCCAGCAGTTACTCGAGGGCGGGTCAGCCCCAGCATTTT | CASSYSRAGQPQHF
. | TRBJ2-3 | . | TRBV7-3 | TGTGCCAGCAGCTTTCTCCCTATAACAGATACGCAGTATTTT | CASSFLPITDTQYF
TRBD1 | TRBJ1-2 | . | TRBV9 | TGTGCCAGCAGCGCCTGGACAGGGGCGGACTACACCTTC | CASSAWTGADYTF
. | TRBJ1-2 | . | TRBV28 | TGTGCCAGCAGTTTATCTCCCTCTGTTGGCGGCTACACCTTC | CASSLSPSVGGYTF
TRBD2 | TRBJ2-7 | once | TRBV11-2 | TGTGCCCGCCGCCGGGGGGCGGGGGGGGTACCCTACGAGCAGTACTTC | CARRRGAGGVPYEQYF
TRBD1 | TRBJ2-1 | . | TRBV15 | TGTGCCACCAGCAGCAGGACAGGGTCCTACAATGAGCAGTTCTTC | CATSSRTGSYNEQFF
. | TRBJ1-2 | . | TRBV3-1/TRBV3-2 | TGTGCCAGCAGCCAAGTCAGGGCCACCTCGGACTATGGCTACACCTTC | CASSQVRATSDYGYTF
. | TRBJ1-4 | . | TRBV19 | TGTGCCAGTAGTCTGCGGACTTCCACTAATGAAAAACTGTTTTTT | CASSLRTSTNEKLFF
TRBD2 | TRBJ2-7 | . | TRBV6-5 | TGTGCCACCACCCAGGGAGCGGGAGTCCACGAGCAGTACTTC | CATTQGAGVHEQYF
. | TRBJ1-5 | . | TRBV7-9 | TGTGCCAGCAGCTTAGGCGGGGGGGACAACAATCAGCCCCAGCATTTT | CASSLGGGDNNQPQHF
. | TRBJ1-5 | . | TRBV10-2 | TGCGCCAGCAGTGAGCGGGGTGAGGGGCCCCAGCATTTT | CASSERGEGPQHF
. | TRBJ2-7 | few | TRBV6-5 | TGTGCCACCAGGACGTCGGGTTACGAGCAGTACTTC | CATRTSGYEQYF
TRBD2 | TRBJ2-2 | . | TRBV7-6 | TGTGCCAGCAGCTTAGTACTAGCGGGGGGCACGAACACCGGGGAGCTGTTTTTT | CASSLVLAGGTNTGELFF
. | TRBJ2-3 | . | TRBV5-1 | TGCGCCAGCAGCCTGCTGACAGGCAGACTGGAGTTTGGCACAGATACGCAGTATTTT | CASSLLTGRLEFGTDTQYF
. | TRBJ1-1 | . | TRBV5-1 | TGCGCCAGCAGCTTGGTGCCAGAGAACACTGAAGCTTTCTTT | CASSLVPENTEAFF
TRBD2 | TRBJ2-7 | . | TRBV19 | TGTGCCAGTAGTACGCTAGCGGGAGCCTACGAGCAGTACTTC | CASSTLAGAYEQYF
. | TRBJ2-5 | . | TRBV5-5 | TGTGCCAGCAGCCGAGGACTGTCCCAAGAGACCCAGTACTTC | CASSRGLSQETQYF
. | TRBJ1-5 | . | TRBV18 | TGTGCCAGCTCAGGAGAGAGCAATCAGCCCCAGCATTTT | CASSGESNQPQHF
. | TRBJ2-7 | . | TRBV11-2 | TGTGCCAGCAGCTTGCGACGGAGCTACGAGCAGTACTTC | CASSLRRSYEQYF
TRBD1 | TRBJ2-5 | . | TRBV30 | TGTGCCTCGGGGACAGTGGCGGTGGAGACCCAGTACTTC | CASGTVAVETQYF
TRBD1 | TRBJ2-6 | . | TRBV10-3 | TGTGCCATCAACGGACAGGCCCAGACTGGGGCCAACGTCCTGACTTTC | CAINGQAQTGANVLTF
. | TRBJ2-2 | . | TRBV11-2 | TGTGCCAGCAGCCCAGGACAGACGAAACCCGGGGAGCTGTTTTTT | CASSPGQTKPGELFF
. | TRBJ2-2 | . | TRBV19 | TGTGCCAGTACCACTCGGGAACGGGCCGGGGAGCTGTTTTTT | CASTTRERAGELFF
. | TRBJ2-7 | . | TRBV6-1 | TGTGCCAGCAGTGAAGCGGACTCCTACTACGAGCAGTACTTC | CASSEADSYYEQYF
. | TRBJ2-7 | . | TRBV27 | TGTGCCAGCAGTCGCCGAGGGTCCTACGAGCAGTACTTC | CASSRRGSYEQYF